The 8 T cell receptor beta chains in this list originate from one sample, sequenced in a study of T cells in Graves' hyperthyroidism and ophthalmopathy. The source material, RNA transcripts, was used to amplify TCR beta CDR3 regions. The TCR CDR3 first-round RT-PCR relied on the HTBI primer set. In TCRdb, the multiplex PCR reads were re-called with MiXCR into one record per CDR3 protein. Here the sample spans fewer than 850,000 distinct CDR3 sequences, 15% to 20% being singletons. Sequencing was performed on blood. These receptors were collected from a man aged 50-59 years with Graves' hyperthyroidism.

This clonotype was counted at least ten times. The V gene is TRBV28, the J gene TRBJ1-1; 8 bases align to TRBD1. After removal of 2 bases from V and 2 bases from J, the junction contained 7 bases not matched to a gene. CDR3 length: 16 amino acids. Germline V lookup: CDR1 MDHEN, CDR2 SYDVKM. The CDR3 protein is CASSLIVQGENTEAFF. CDR3 nucleotide sequence: TGTGCCAGCAGTTTAATCGTACAGGGGGAAAACACTGAAGCTTTCTTT.

A note on this clonotype: This may come from a read error, since a much larger clone is one base off. The V gene is TRBV28, the J gene TRBJ1-1, with D tentatively TRBD1 (6 bases). The CDR3 loop spans 15 amino acids. Per germline, CDR1 MDHEN and CDR2 SYDVKM. The V and J ends lost 2 bases and 3 bases respectively, with 13 bases between them. The CDR3 here is CASSLGDRLDTEAFF. DNA of the CDR3: TGTGCCAGCAGTTTAGGTGACAGGCTGGACACTGAAGCTTTCTTT.

The chain joins TRBV7-9 to TRBJ1-4; 7 bases match TRBD1. Germline CDR1 SEHNR, CDR2 FQNEAQ (reference sequence). The V gene end was trimmed by 5 bases and the J gene end by 6 bases; junction bases not matched to a gene: 12. CDR3 size: 16 residues. The chain's CDR3 is CASSIGTVLLDEKLFF. CDR3 in DNA: TGTGCCAGCAGCATCGGGACAGTCCTCCTGGATGAAAAACTGTTTTTT.

Ten or more counts support this clonotype. The chain links TRBV5-5 to TRBJ2-7, with D tentatively TRBD1 (6 bases). The germline CDR1 and CDR2 sequences are SGHKS and YYEKEE (reference sequence). The CDR3 has 15 amino acids. The V and J ends lost 4 bases and 1 base respectively, with 15 bases between them. The CDR3 protein is CASSLMDSASYEQYF. Here the CDR3 DNA reads TGTGCCAGCAGCCTAATGGACAGCGCTTCCTACGAGCAGTACTTC. Filled out from reference TRBV5-5 and TRBJ2-7, the complete variable domain reads DAGVTQSPTHLIKTRGQQVTLRCSPISGHKSVSWYQQVLGQGPQFIFQYYEKEERGRGNFPDRFSARQFPNYSSELNVNALLLGDSALYLCASSLMDSASYEQYFGPGTRLTVT.

The sample holds a few counts of this clonotype. The genes are TRBV30 and TRBJ1-5, with D hard to call. V was trimmed by 1 base and J by 1 base, leaving 11 bases between them. The CDR3 sequence is 15 residues long. Germline V gene data show CDR1 as GTSNPN and CDR2 as SVGIG (reference sequence). The CDR3, as DNA: TGTGCCTGGAGTGCCGGGCCCGTGAGCAATCAGCCCCAGCATTTT. This sequence encodes CAWSAGPVSNQPQHF.

This clonotype was detected ten times or more. The genes are TRBV6-5 and TRBJ2-7, with D possibly being TRBD1 (5 bases). The germline gives CDR1 MNHEY, CDR2 SVGAGI. The CDR3 sequence is 15 residues long. V gave up 2 bases and J gave up 7 bases, with 18 bases separating them. This CDR3 reads CASSYVQGSLSEQYF. The CDR3 nucleotides are TGTGCCAGCAGTTACGTCCAGGGATCCCTTAGTGAGCAGTACTTC.

This clonotype was seen at least ten times. The CDR3 here is CASRPTGFSGANVLTF. Written as DNA, the CDR3 is TGTGCCAGCAGGCCGACAGGATTCTCTGGGGCCAACGTCCTGACTTTC. The chain is built from TRBV2 and TRBJ2-6; D possibly corresponds to TRBD1 (6 bases). CDR3 length: 16 residues. Germline values: CDR1 SNHLY, CDR2 FYNNEI. The V and J ends lost 6 bases and 0 bases respectively, with 12 bases between them.

A remark on this clonotype: The CDR3 does not end in the conserved phenylalanine or tryptophan, so this is likely a read error. The chain combines TRBV18 with TRBJ1-1; D is perhaps TRBD1 (6 bases). The CDR3 has 14 residues. Germline V CDR1 and CDR2: KGHSH, LQKENI. In nucleotides, the CDR3 is TGTGCCAGCTCACCTTCGACAGGAAACACAGAAGCTTTCTCT. It specifies CASSPSTGNTEAFS.